The sequence of this TCR beta chain was determined in a study of shared clonotypes between healthy human individuals. Whole-study context: A donor's plate count was three for CD4 naive and three for CD4 memory; CD8 naive had two and CD8 memory one.

CD45RO-negative, CCR7-positively selected cells formed the naive CD8 fraction, excluding terminally differentiated effector memory CD45RA+ cells. Germline assignment: CDR1 SGHDT and CDR2 YYEEEE. The CDR3 is made up of 13 amino acids. V lost 4 bases to trimming and J lost 5 bases, with 12 bases between them. Sequencing used immunoSEQ multiplex PCR; TCRdb keeps in-frame clones, though not all of them. The data hold about 1,800,000 clones, with about 95% observed a single time. V and J are TRBV5-6 and TRBJ2-5; D is unclear. This TCR came from a man younger than 35 in good health. Sequenced input: naive CD8+ T cells sorted from blood. As DNA, the CDR3 is TGTGCCAGCAGCCGTACATGGTGGGAGACCCAGTACTTC. Protein: CASSRTWWETQYF.